The 25 T cell receptor beta chains given below trace back to one sample, sequenced in a study of CD8 T cells in Susac syndrome. The RNA input was roughly 0.45 to 1 ug, and it was reverse transcribed with random hexamers. TCRdb analysed the immunoSEQ multiplex PCR reads with MiXCR anew, one entry per CDR3 protein. The sample contains tens of thousands of distinct CDR3 sequences, 90% to 95% of which appear only once. Sequencing was performed on CD8+ T cells from PBMCs. Receptor source: a human donor with multiple sclerosis.

The V gene is TRBV28, the J gene TRBJ2-5; weak D call: TRBD1 (6 bases). With 8 bases removed from V and 0 bases from J, the gap between germline ends came to 16 bases. CDR3 size: 15 residues. From germline, CDR1 is MDHEN and CDR2 SYDVKM. The CDR3 DNA reads TGTGCCAGCCTAGGTGGGGGCTCCTACCAAGAGACCCAGTACTTC. As protein: CASLGGGSYQETQYF.

The CDR3: CASSITGGFHEQYF. CDR3 DNA sequence: TGTGCCAGCAGCATCACAGGGGGCTTCCACGAGCAGTACTTC. The chain uses TRBV7-9 and TRBJ2-7; 9 nucleotides line up with TRBD1. The CDR3 sequence is 14 residues long. J lost 5 bases, V lost 5 bases, and 7 bases had no gene match. Germline V gives CDR1 SEHNR, CDR2 FQNEAQ (reference sequence).

V is TRBV20-1 and J is TRBJ2-7, with 11 positions matching TRBD2. Germline CDR1 is DFQATT and CDR2 is SNEGSKA (reference sequence). The CDR3 loop spans 16 amino acids. Germline trimming cut 5 bases from V and 0 bases from J; bases unmatched to any gene: 9. CDR3 in amino acids: CSASMGLAEPSYEQYF. DNA of the CDR3: TGCAGTGCTTCAATGGGACTAGCGGAGCCCTCCTACGAGCAGTACTTC.

In DNA, the CDR3 is TGCGCCAGCAGCCAAACGAGACAGGGGAAGAACTATGGCTACACCTTC. It yields the protein CASSQTRQGKNYGYTF. V is TRBV4-1 and J is TRBJ1-2, with 8 bases lining up with TRBD1. J was trimmed by 2 bases and V by 2 bases; bases with no gene match: 7. The CDR3 covers 16 residues. Per germline, CDR1 MGHRA and CDR2 YSYEKL.

This chain connects TRBV5-1 to TRBJ2-2, with no clear D. The CDR3 covers 12 residues. Trimming stripped 3 bases from V and 6 bases from J, with 6 bases between. Germline V CDR1 and CDR2: SGHRS, YFSETQ. This CDR3 is CASSSLAGELFF. Here the CDR3 DNA reads TGCGCCAGCAGCTCCTTAGCCGGGGAGCTGTTTTTT.

The genes are TRBV4-1 and TRBJ2-2; D is perhaps TRBD2 (6 bases). This CDR3 is 14 amino acids long. The germline V gene has CDR1 MGHRA and CDR2 YSYEKL. Trimming took 4 bases from V and 3 from J, leaving 9 bases between them. The CDR3 loop reads CASSPGLYTGELFF. The DNA of the CDR3 is TGCGCCAGCAGCCCGGGACTGTACACCGGGGAGCTGTTTTTT.

V is TRBV5-1 and J is TRBJ1-2, with D unclear. The CDR3 is 17 residues long. With 3 bases removed from V and 3 bases from J, the gap between germline ends came to 21 bases. The germline CDR1 and CDR2 sequences are SGHRS and YFSETQ. CDR3 in DNA: TGCGCCAGCAGCTCAACCCTACGCGTACAAGATCACTATGGCTACACCTTC. Translation gives CASSSTLRVQDHYGYTF.

This chain links TRBV27 with TRBJ2-7, with a tentative D call TRBD1 (6 bases). Germline CDR1 and CDR2: MNHEY and SMNVEV (reference sequence). V was shortened by 8 bases and J by 0 bases, with 11 bases between the two germline ends. The CDR3 loop spans 13 amino acids. Here the CDR3 DNA reads TGTGCCAGCGCCCGGACAGTCTCCTACGAGCAGTACTTC. Translation: CASARTVSYEQYF.

The chain links TRBV19 to TRBJ1-1; 10 bases align to TRBD1. Per germline, CDR1 LNHDA and CDR2 SQIVND (reference sequence). Losses at the gene ends were 6 bases for V and 4 bases for J; bases not matched to a gene: 5. The CDR3 contains 14 residues. The CDR3, as DNA: TGTGCCAGTAGCTGGGACAGGGGTATCACTGAAGCTTTCTTT. It codes for CASSWDRGITEAFF.

The chain is built from TRBV5-4 and TRBJ2-1; 9 nucleotides line up with TRBD1. J lost 6 bases, V lost 4 bases, and 5 bases had no gene match. Germline CDR1 and CDR2: SGHNT and YYREEE (reference sequence). The CDR3 sequence is 14 residues long. The CDR3 loop is CASSPGQGINEQFF. For the CDR3, the DNA is TGTGCCAGCAGCCCGGGACAGGGAATCAATGAGCAGTTCTTC.

The chain links TRBV20-1 to TRBJ2-5; 9 bases match TRBD2. Germline trimming cut 6 bases from V and 5 bases from J; bases unmatched to any gene: 19. This CDR3 contains 17 residues. The V gene's germline CDR1 is DFQATT and CDR2 SNEGSKA (reference sequence). The CDR3 DNA is TGCAGTGCCGGGGCCCACGGCGGGAGGGCGACCAGGGAGACCCAGTACTTC. It yields the protein CSAGAHGGRATRETQYF.

The count of this clonotype is one. This sequence joins TRBV4-1 and TRBJ2-1; TRBD2 aligns across 8 bases. From germline, CDR1 is MGHRA and CDR2 YSYEKL. The CDR3 has 14 amino acids. With V trimmed by 4 bases and J by 7 bases, 6 bases remained unmatched. The CDR3 spells CASSPRTSPNEQFF. CDR3 in DNA: TGCGCCAGCAGCCCCCGGACTAGCCCTAATGAGCAGTTCTTC.

This chain uses TRBV28 with TRBJ1-2, with D unclear. V was shortened by 5 bases and J by 3 bases, with 4 bases between the two germline ends. The length of the CDR3 is 11 residues. Germline V gene data show CDR1 as MDHEN and CDR2 as SYDVKM. In DNA form, the CDR3 reads TGTGCCAGCAGTCTCGACTATGGCTACACCTTC. Residues: CASSLDYGYTF.

The J gene is TRBJ2-3, the V gene TRBV11-2, with D possibly TRBD2 on 6 matching bases. The germline V and J ends were trimmed by 5 bases and 1 base, with 16 bases remaining between them. The CDR3 runs 16 residues. Germline CDR1 SGHAT, CDR2 FQNNGV. The CDR3 protein is CASSHAGSPGTDTQYF. DNA for the CDR3: TGTGCCAGCAGCCACGCCGGGAGCCCAGGCACAGATACGCAGTATTTT. Supplemented by reference TRBV11-2 and TRBJ2-3, the full variable domain reads EAGVAQSPRYKIIEKRQSVAFWCNPISGHATLYWYQQILGQGPKLLIQFQNNGVVDDSQLPKDRFSAERLKGVDSTLKIQPAKLEDSAVYLCASSHAGSPGTDTQYFGPGTRLTVL.

The chain joins TRBV2 to TRBJ1-5; tentatively, D is TRBD1 (5 bases). V was trimmed by 2 bases and J by 7 bases, leaving 15 bases between them. Per germline, CDR1 SNHLY and CDR2 FYNNEI. The CDR3 runs to 15 residues. CDR3 region: CASSERGPYTQPQHF. The CDR3 DNA reads as TGTGCCAGCAGTGAACGGGGCCCCTACACCCAGCCCCAGCATTTT.

The J gene is TRBJ1-1, the V gene TRBV12-3 or TRBV12-4; tentatively, D is TRBD1 (6 bases). This CDR3 region has 13 residues. Trimming removed 4 bases from V and 6 bases from J, with 12 bases in between. This chain's CDR3 is CASSSITGPEAFF. The CDR3 nucleotides are TGTGCCAGCAGTTCAATAACAGGGCCTGAAGCTTTCTTT.

The chain links TRBV24-1 to TRBJ2-2; tentatively, D is TRBD1 (5 bases). Per the germline V gene, CDR1 is KGHDR and CDR2 is SFDVKD. V shed 2 bases and J shed 5 bases, with 14 bases lying between them. The CDR3 contains 16 residues. The CDR3 DNA follows: TGTGCCACCAGTGATTCTCGAGGCAGGGAAACCGGGGAGCTGTTTTTT. It yields the protein CATSDSRGRETGELFF.

V is TRBV13 and J is TRBJ2-6; TRBD1 matches at 12 bases. Germline V lookup: CDR1 PRHDT, CDR2 FYEKMQ (reference sequence). V lost 6 bases, J lost 4 bases, and 10 bases stayed unmatched. This CDR3 has 18 amino acids. The CDR3 is CASRTGTGGANGANVLTF. Written as DNA, the CDR3 is TGTGCCAGCAGAACCGGGACAGGGGGCGCCAACGGGGCCAACGTCCTGACTTTC.

The rearrangement links TRBV20-1 to TRBJ2-3; D tentatively fits TRBD1 or TRBD2 (5 bases each). The length of the CDR3 is 13 residues. Germline values: CDR1 DFQATT, CDR2 SNEGSKA (reference sequence). Trimming took 3 bases from V and 2 from J, leaving 9 bases between them. Here the CDR3 reads CSARGRSTDTQYF. The CDR3 DNA follows: TGCAGTGCTAGGGGACGGTCCACAGATACGCAGTATTTT.

The V and J genes are TRBV24-1 and TRBJ2-3; D is perhaps TRBD2 (6 bases). Germline values: CDR1 KGHDR, CDR2 SFDVKD. The CDR3 length is 15 residues. Trimming left V 1 base short and J 2 bases short, with 9 bases between. The CDR3 DNA reads TGTGCCACCAGTGATTTTGGGGGGAACACAGATACGCAGTATTTT. It is translated as CATSDFGGNTDTQYF.

The J gene is TRBJ2-7, the V gene TRBV12-3 or TRBV12-4, with 9 bases identical to TRBD1. This CDR3 comprises 12 residues. V was clipped by 7 bases and J by 4 bases; unmatched bases: 2. CDR3: CASTTGGYEQYF. CDR3 nucleotides: TGTGCCAGCACGACAGGGGGATACGAGCAGTACTTC.

This chain uses TRBV7-9 with TRBJ1-6; 9 bases align to TRBD1. Germline V gene data show CDR1 as SEHNR and CDR2 as FQNEAQ (reference sequence). V trimming: 5 bases; J trimming: 7 bases; junction bases outside the gene matches: 6. CDR3 length equals 15 residues. The CDR3 loop reads CASSLRQGGNSPLHF. Written as DNA, the CDR3 is TGTGCCAGCAGCCTGAGACAGGGGGGAAATTCACCCCTCCACTTT. Full variable domain (remainder filled in from reference TRBV7-9 and TRBJ1-6): DTGVSQNPRHKITKRGQNVTFRCDPISEHNRLYWYRQTLGQGPEFLTYFQNEAQLEKSRLLSDRFSAERPKGSFSTLEIQRTEQGDSAMYLCASSLRQGGNSPLHFGNGTRLTVT.

CDR3 region: CASSSWTGTSGAPGDEQFF. DNA of the CDR3: TGTGCCAGTAGTTCCTGGACGGGGACTAGCGGAGCCCCGGGGGATGAGCAGTTCTTC. The rearrangement joins TRBV19 to TRBJ2-1; 11 nucleotides align to TRBD2. V was pared by 5 bases and J by 8 bases, with 20 bases of the junction left unmatched. The germline V gene has CDR1 LNHDA and CDR2 SQIVND (reference sequence). This CDR3 spans 19 amino acids.

The chain carries TRBV27 and TRBJ2-7; D uncertain. Trimming stripped 2 bases from V and 3 bases from J, with 11 bases between. The CDR3 contains 14 residues. Germline V gene lookup returns CDR1 MNHEY and CDR2 SMNVEV (reference sequence). CDR3 DNA sequence: TGTGCCAGCAGTTTAAGGGTCAGCTACTACGAGCAGTACTTC. Residues: CASSLRVSYYEQYF.

The chain links TRBV7-2 to TRBJ2-3; TRBD2 might be the D (5 bases). The CDR3 extends over 13 amino acids. CDR1 is SGHTA, CDR2 FQGNSA, per germline. Deletions cut 2 bases from V and 5 bases from J, with 8 bases between. Here the CDR3 DNA reads TGTGCCAGCAGCTTAACCGGAGGAGATACGCAGTATTTT. Protein sequence: CASSLTGGDTQYF.